Described below is a single T cell receptor beta chain sequence and its context. Its antigen is not known. CDR1 and CDR2 from the germline V gene are SGHNT and YYREEE (reference sequence). The CDR3 length is 16 residues. V lost 1 base to trimming and J lost 2 bases, with 12 bases between them. This record belongs to a study of cytomegalovirus exposure and HLA in healthy donors. Study-level results: A previous analysis found most TCR beta V segments productive roughly 87% or roughly 30% of the time. Sequence variants that were highly shared formed a cluster that was likely a sequencing artifact.

60 Vbeta and 13 Jbeta primers were used in PCR. This table comes from immunoSEQ multiplex PCR, and its TCRdb copy is limited to in-frame clones, with some not included. The repertoire consists of 190,000 or so clones, with 82% occurring once and the leading ten covering around 6%. Sequencing was carried out using PBMCs. The sequence derives from a woman aged 45-59 years in good health and CMV-seropositive. The chain joins TRBV5-4 to TRBJ2-2, with D possibly being TRBD1 (6 bases). The CDR3 region has the DNA TGTGCCAGCAGCTTGTCGTCAGGGGTTAACACCGGGGAGCTGTTTTTT. Protein: CASSLSSGVNTGELFF.